Given below is one T cell receptor (beta chain) in context. Its recognized antigen is unknown. There are no base qualities to consult, and no much larger clone falls within one base. The data are from a study of vaccination effects on CD4 cells after COVID-19 (dated by TCRdb to 2022 to 2024). With respect to the entire study: Each participant received two doses of an mRNA SARS-CoV-2 vaccine, either BNT162b2 or mRNA-1273. The study compared SARS-CoV-2 spike-specific CD4+ TCR repertoires before and after mRNA vaccination in COVID-19 convalescent patients and infection-naive vaccine recipients. Altogether, around ten COVID-19 convalescent patients and a few SARS-CoV-2-naive healthy vaccine recipients made up the full study. In the study, cultures from other donors were sequenced using the Oncomine TCR Beta short-read assay on an Illumina iSeq 100.

In the ViraFEST assay, PBMC were stimulated with viral peptide pools, and antigen-specific CD4+ T cell clonotypes were then identified by expansion using TCR sequencing. After around eleven days of culture, CD4+ T cells were isolated with the EasySep CD4+ T cell isolation kit. The absence of prior SARS-CoV-2 infection in healthy vaccine recipients was confirmed by negative nucleocapsid antibodies before and after vaccination. About 2.1 million PBMC per well were cultured with about 9 ug/ml peptides in IMDM containing around 5% human AB serum, approximately 9.1 IU/ml IL-2 and gentamicin. Half of the culture medium was replaced with fresh IL-2-containing medium on days 3 and 7. Unless noted otherwise, every peptide stimulation condition was cultured in triplicate wells. PBMC were separated from whole blood using Ficoll-Paque Plus gradient centrifugation and were then either cryopreserved at -140C or used fresh. The overlapping peptide pools covered the spike proteins of SARS-CoV-2 and of the common cold coronaviruses HCoV-NL63, HCoV-OC43 and HCoV-229E. Genomic DNA was extracted from cultured CD4+ T cells with the QIAamp micro DNA kit.

The investigation overall reported the following: The study was limited by a small number of convalescent patients, and early post-infection timepoints were lacking. At late post-vaccination timepoints, both infection-induced and vaccine-induced clones showed marked clonal contraction, consistent with waning T cell responses. In healthy vaccine recipients, vaccine-induced clones were almost all SARS-CoV-2 mono-reactive, with only 1 of 255 cross-reactive with common cold coronaviruses.

Libraries were constructed by the immunoSEQ multiplex PCR assay. DNA from the cultured and isolated CD4+ T cells underwent TCR beta CDR3 sequencing. The original pipeline was this. The analysis removed non-productive TCR sequences, trimmed reads to the CDR3 region, and retained only CDR3s that were 7 or more amino acids long. The MANAFEST web app was used to identify antigen-specific clonotypes by comparing expansion in peptide wells with expansion in reference cultures. To count as positive, a clone had to show expansion at FDR<0.05 compared with the reference and with all other wells, an odds ratio above 5, and a frequency above 0.1% in two replicate wells. A clonotype was called cross-reactive if it was significantly expanded both in SARS-CoV-2 spike wells and in at least one common cold coronavirus spike condition. CDR3 similarity was assessed by Levenshtein distance with the stringdist R package, and unrooted trees were built with ape in R 3.6.1. TCRdb took over this immuneACCESS table, retaining in-frame rearrangements with V and J assigned. Such tables are incomplete; in checked studies, under half of the missing clones stem from an unresolved V gene, and the remainder is unexplained. V and J calls and clone size are those listed in that table; D and trimming were worked out from the DNA. The table for this sample lists about 25,000 clones; roughly three quarters of them were counted only once. The ten largest make up 10% of the sample.

Per the germline V gene, SNHLY is the CDR1 and FYNNEI is the CDR2. The CDR3 starts with the cysteine, ends with the phenylalanine, and has 14 residues. The retained sequence is limited to the CDR3, 42 bases, with the frame set at the first base. V loses 5 bases of germline sequence and J loses 6 bases, and the interval between the two ends is 13 bases. The sample was CD4+ T cells from PBMCs cultured with HCoV-NL63 spike peptides, taken before COVID-19 vaccination. Interpreted using the paper, the cell subset or site label stands for: HCoV-NL63 spike overlapping peptide pool stimulation. The chain joins TRBV2 to TRBJ2-2; D gene: possibly TRBD2, on 6 matching bases. The origin of this receptor is a human donor who received a COVID-19 vaccine. The CDR3 here reads CASSYSGRAGELFF. Here is the DNA: TGTGCCAGCAGTTATAGCGGTAGAGCCGGGGAGCTGTTTTTT.